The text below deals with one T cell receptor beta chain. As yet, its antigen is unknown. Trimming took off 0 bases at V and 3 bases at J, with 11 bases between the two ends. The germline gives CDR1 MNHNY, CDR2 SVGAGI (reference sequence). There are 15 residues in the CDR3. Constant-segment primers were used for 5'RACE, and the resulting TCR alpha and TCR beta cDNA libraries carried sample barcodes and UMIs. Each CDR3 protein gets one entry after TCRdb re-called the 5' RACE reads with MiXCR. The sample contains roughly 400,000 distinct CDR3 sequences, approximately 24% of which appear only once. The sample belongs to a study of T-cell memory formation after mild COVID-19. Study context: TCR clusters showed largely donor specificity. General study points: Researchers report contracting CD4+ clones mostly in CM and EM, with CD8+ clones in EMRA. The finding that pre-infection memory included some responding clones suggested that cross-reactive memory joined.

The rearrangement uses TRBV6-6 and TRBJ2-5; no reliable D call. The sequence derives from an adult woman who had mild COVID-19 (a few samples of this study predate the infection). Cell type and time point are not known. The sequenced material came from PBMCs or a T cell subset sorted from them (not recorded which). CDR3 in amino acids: CASSYSVGVEETQYF. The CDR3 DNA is TGTGCCAGCAGTTACTCTGTTGGGGTGGAAGAGACCCAGTACTTC.